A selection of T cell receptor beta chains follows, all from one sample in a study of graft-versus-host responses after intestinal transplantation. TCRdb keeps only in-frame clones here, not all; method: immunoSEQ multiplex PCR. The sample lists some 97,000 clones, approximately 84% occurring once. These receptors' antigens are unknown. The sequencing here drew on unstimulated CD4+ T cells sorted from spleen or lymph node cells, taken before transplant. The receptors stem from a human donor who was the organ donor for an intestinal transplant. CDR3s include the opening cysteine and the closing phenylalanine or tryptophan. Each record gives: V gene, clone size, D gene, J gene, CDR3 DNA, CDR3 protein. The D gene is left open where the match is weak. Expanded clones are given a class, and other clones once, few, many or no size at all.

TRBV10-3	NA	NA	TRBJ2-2	TGTGCCATCAGTGATAGTGTCGGGGGGAACACCGGGGAGCTGTTTTTT	CAISDSVGGNTGELFF
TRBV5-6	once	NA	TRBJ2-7	TGTGCCAGCAGCTTTTTTCCTGGCTTACAAAAACGGATGGGTGGGCAGTACTTC	CASSFFPGLQKRMGGQYF
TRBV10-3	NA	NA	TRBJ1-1	TGTGCCATCAGTGAGGGCAAGGAGGGTGGAGCTTTCTTT	CAISEGKEGGAFF
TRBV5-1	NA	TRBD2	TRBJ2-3	TGCGCCAGCAGCTTGGCCCTGGGCGGGGGGGCCGGGACAGATACGCAGTATTTT	CASSLALGGGAGTDTQYF
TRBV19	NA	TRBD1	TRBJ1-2	TGTGCCAGTAGTGCAAGACAGGGGTATGGCTACACCTTC	CASSARQGYGYTF
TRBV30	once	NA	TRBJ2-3	TGTGCCTGGAGTGTCGGGGGTTCATCAGATACGCAGTATTTT	CAWSVGGSSDTQYF
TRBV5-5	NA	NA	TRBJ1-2	TGTGCCAGCAGCTCCGGGGCCCTATCCCATGGCTACACCTTC	CASSSGALSHGYTF
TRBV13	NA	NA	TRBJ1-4	TGTGCCAGCAGCTTAGGGCAGGGGTTTAATGAAAAACTGTTTTTT	CASSLGQGFNEKLFF
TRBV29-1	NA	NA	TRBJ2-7	TGCAGCGTTGCTCTGGTGGGCTACGAGCAGTACTTC	CSVALVGYEQYF
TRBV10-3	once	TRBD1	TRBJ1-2	TGTGCCATCAGTGAGTCGCTGGGAGGGCAGGGGGCAATCTATGGCTACACCTTC	CAISESLGGQGAIYGYTF
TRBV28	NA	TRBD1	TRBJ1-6	TGTGCCAGCAGTTTATGGTCCTCAGGGACAGGCGGTAATTCACCCCTCCACTTT	CASSLWSSGTGGNSPLHF
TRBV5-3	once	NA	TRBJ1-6	TGTGCCAGAAGCCCCCCGGCAGGGAGGAATTCACCCCTCCACTTT	CARSPPAGRNSPLHF
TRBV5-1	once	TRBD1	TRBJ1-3	TGCGCCAGCAGCTTGACAGGGGGGGTCTCTGGAAACACCATATATTTT	CASSLTGGVSGNTIYF
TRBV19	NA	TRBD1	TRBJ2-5	TGTGCCAGTAGTATAGATTCCCGCACAGGGGGAGCGGAGACCCAGTACTTC	CASSIDSRTGGAETQYF
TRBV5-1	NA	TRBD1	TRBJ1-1	TGCGCCAGCGCCCCAGGGGGGTTGAACACTGAAGCTTTCTTT	CASAPGGLNTEAFF